The 3 T cell receptor beta chains listed next were all sequenced from one sample in a study of blood T cell repertoires in COVID-19. Data came from immunoSEQ multiplex PCR; TCRdb stores just in-frame clones and leaves some out. This table has 250,000 or so clones, roughly 86% appearing once. The sequenced material came from PBMCs or T cells enriched from blood (not recorded which). Every receptor here comes from a woman aged 18-29 years who had recovered from COVID-19.

This sequence joins TRBV3-1 (or the pseudogene TRBV3-2) and TRBJ2-5; D unclear. Germline V gene data show CDR1 as LGHDT and CDR2 as YNNKEL (reference sequence). Trimming left V 4 bases short and J 4 bases short, with 22 bases between. The CDR3 runs to 17 residues. The CDR3 DNA sequence: TGTGCCAGCAGCCTCCCTCTACAAGCGCGGTTCGGAGAGACCCAGTACTTC. Translating gives CASSLPLQARFGETQYF.

The V and J genes are TRBV7-9 and TRBJ1-4; D unresolved. CDR1 and CDR2 from the germline V gene are SEHNR and FQNEAQ (reference sequence). The CDR3 covers 16 residues. Deletions cut 1 base from V and 1 base from J, with 10 bases between. The CDR3 nucleotides read TGTGCCAGCAGCTTAGGGGTCGGGATAACTAATGAAAAACTGTTTTTT. Its protein is CASSLGVGITNEKLFF.

In its sample, this clone was seen once. The DNA for the CDR3 is TGTGCCAGCAGCCGAAGCAGGGGACCTATAGCTTTCTTT. The encoded protein is CASSRSRGPIAFF. This chain links TRBV6-5 with TRBJ1-1, with D possibly TRBD1 on 6 matching bases. The V end lost 6 bases, the J end lost 10 bases, and 18 bases lay between the germline ends. The CDR3 is 13 residues long. Germline CDR1 is MNHEY and CDR2 is SVGAGI.